This entry lists 6 T cell receptor beta chains sequenced from one sample in a study of blood T cell repertoires in COVID-19. Using immunoSEQ multiplex PCR, the repertoire was profiled, and TCRdb retains in-frame clones only, with some absent. The table lists 60,000 to 85,000 clones, more than 75% of them singletons. Specimen: peripheral blood. These receptors were obtained from a human donor in a cohort sampled during active COVID-19.

This chain links TRBV28 with TRBJ1-2; 8 nucleotides line up with TRBD1. This CDR3 contains 16 residues. In germline, CDR1 is MDHEN, CDR2 SYDVKM. V lost 5 bases and J lost 7; bases outside the gene matches: 15. CDR3 sequence (DNA): TGTGCCAGCAGTCCCACCCTCAGACAGGGGCCCCTTGGCTACACCTTC. It encodes CASSPTLRQGPLGYTF.

The chain carries TRBV28 and TRBJ1-6, with a possible D match to TRBD1 (6 bases). The CDR3 has 14 residues. The germline V gene encodes CDR1 MDHEN and CDR2 SYDVKM. The V and J ends lost 2 bases and 9 bases respectively, with 11 bases between them. CDR3 loop: CASSLQGGGSPLHF. DNA for the CDR3: TGTGCCAGCAGTTTACAAGGGGGGGGTTCACCCCTCCACTTT. The full variable domain, rest sourced from reference TRBV28 and TRBJ1-6, is DVKVTQSSRYLVKRTGEKVFLECVQDMDHENMFWYRQDPGLGLRLIYFSYDVKMKEKGDIPEGYSVSREKKERFSLILESASTNQTSMYLCASSLQGGGSPLHFGNGTRLTVT.

V gene TRBV5-5 combines with J gene TRBJ2-7; tentatively, D is TRBD2 (6 bases). The CDR3 length is 15 residues. The V gene lost 5 bases and the J gene lost 0 bases, with 15 bases spanning the gap. The germline gives CDR1 SGHKS, CDR2 YYEKEE (reference sequence). The CDR3 sequence is CASRIMREVSYEQYF. As DNA, the CDR3 is TGTGCCAGCAGGATTATGAGGGAGGTCTCCTACGAGCAGTACTTC.

The J gene is TRBJ2-1, the V gene TRBV9, with 9 bases aligning to TRBD2. This CDR3 has 14 residues. V lost 4 bases and J lost 6; bases outside the gene matches: 5. Germline V gene data show CDR1 as SGDLS and CDR2 as YYNGEE. CDR3 sequence: CASSLGTSINEQFF. CDR3 sequence (DNA): TGTGCCAGCAGCCTAGGGACTAGCATCAATGAGCAGTTCTTC.

The genes are TRBV12-3 or TRBV12-4 and TRBJ1-2, with no clear D. The CDR3 contains 13 residues. Deletions cut 6 bases from V and 2 bases from J, with 10 bases between. Here the CDR3 reads CASSQDTNYGYTF. The DNA for the CDR3 is TGTGCCAGCAGCCAAGACACGAACTATGGCTACACCTTC.

This chain joins TRBV29-1 and TRBJ1-1; tentative D call: TRBD1 (6 bases). The CDR3 sequence is 14 residues long. Trimming pared 4 bases from V and 1 base from J, leaving 13 bases between. Germline CDR1 reads SQVTM; CDR2 reads ANQGSEA. The CDR3 bases are TGCAGCGTTGCGGGTGACAGGCGGAACACTGAAGCTTTCTTT. It encodes CSVAGDRRNTEAFF.